This passage covers 17 T cell receptor beta chains from one sample sequenced in a study of cytomegalovirus exposure and HLA in healthy donors (TCRdb year 2017). To prepare the library, the immunoSEQ multiplex PCR assay was applied. The multiplex PCR relied on a mix of 60 forward primers for TCR Vbeta segments and 13 reverse primers for TCR Jbeta segments. TCRdb re-hosts the immuneACCESS table, in-frame sequences only. Its copies lack some clones; in the studies checked, an unresolved V gene accounts for under half of them, and the cause for the rest is not known. Across this sample there are about 120,000 clones, with around 81% seen only once. Approximately 1.2% of the sample lies in the top ten. The sequencing input was PBMCs. The source is a female donor in good health and CMV-seronegative.

This clone appeared a single time. The rearrangement joins TRBV2 to TRBJ2-3; 8 bases fit TRBD1. The length of the CDR3 is 16 residues. With 5 bases clipped from V and 4 bases from J, the junction kept 11 bases outside the gene matches. Germline V lookup: CDR1 SNHLY, CDR2 FYNNEI. The CDR3 protein is CASSLSGQGGSDTQYF. The DNA of the CDR3 is TGTGCCAGCAGTCTTTCCGGACAGGGCGGGTCAGATACGCAGTATTTT.

The table lists this clone with a few counts. The rearrangement links TRBV7-9 to TRBJ2-1; D is perhaps TRBD1 (5 bases). The V gene lost 5 bases and the J gene lost 7 bases, with 15 bases spanning the gap. The length of the CDR3 is 14 residues. Germline-derived CDR1 and CDR2 are SEHNR and FQNEAQ (reference sequence). The CDR3 nucleotides read TGTGCCAGCAGCCCCACAGACCGACAGAATGAGCAGTTCTTC. Protein product: CASSPTDRQNEQFF.

This clone was seen a few times. This chain joins TRBV19 and TRBJ1-5; a possible D gene is TRBD1 (6 bases). V was trimmed by 7 bases and J by 0 bases, leaving 13 bases between them. The germline gives CDR1 LNHDA, CDR2 SQIVND (reference sequence). The CDR3 totals 15 residues. CDR3 loop: CASNLGHRSNQPQHF. The CDR3 bases are TGTGCCAGTAACTTGGGACACCGTAGCAATCAGCCCCAGCATTTT. Looking up the rest from reference TRBV19 and TRBJ1-5 gives the full variable domain: DGGITQSPKYLFRKEGQNVTLSCEQNLNHDAMYWYRQDPGQGLRLIYYSQIVNDFQKGDIAEGYSVSREKKESFPLTVTSAQKNPTAFYLCASNLGHRSNQPQHFGDGTRLSIL.

The rearrangement links TRBV11-2 to TRBJ2-5; 9 nucleotides line up with TRBD2. Germline loops: CDR1 SGHAT, CDR2 FQNNGV. Germline trimming cut 6 bases from V and 4 bases from J; bases unmatched to any gene: 15. CDR3 length: 17 residues. The CDR3 bases are TGTGCCAGCAGTCCGTTGCGGGCGGGAGGGCTCCGAGAGACCCAGTACTTC. Amino acid sequence: CASSPLRAGGLRETQYF. Filled out from reference TRBV11-2 and TRBJ2-5, the complete variable domain reads EAGVAQSPRYKIIEKRQSVAFWCNPISGHATLYWYQQILGQGPKLLIQFQNNGVVDDSQLPKDRFSAERLKGVDSTLKIQPAKLEDSAVYLCASSPLRAGGLRETQYFGPGTRLLVL.

The chain combines TRBV11-1 with TRBJ2-3; tentative D call: TRBD2 (5 bases). Trimming removed 1 base from V and 4 bases from J, with 12 bases in between. The CDR3 totals 15 residues. Germline lookup yields CDR1 SGHAT and CDR2 FQDESV (reference sequence). CDR3 in DNA: TGTGCCAGCAGCTTAGTGGGAGCGATGCCAGATACGCAGTATTTT. This codes for CASSLVGAMPDTQYF.

V usage is TRBV5-8 and J usage is TRBJ2-5, with a weak D call TRBD2 (6 bases). CDR3 length: 15 residues. Trimming took 0 bases from V and 2 from J, leaving 11 bases between them. CDR1 is SGHTS and CDR2 is YDEGEE in the germline V gene. Here the CDR3 reads CASSLGDLDQETQYF. CDR3 coding DNA: TGTGCCAGCAGCTTGGGGGACTTGGATCAAGAGACCCAGTACTTC.

The sample holds one count of this clone. The chain joins TRBV28 to TRBJ2-3, with a weak D call TRBD1 (6 bases). This CDR3 is built from 13 residues. V was cut by 7 bases and J by 3 bases, with 11 bases left in between. From germline, CDR1 is MDHEN and CDR2 SYDVKM. The CDR3 nucleotides read TGTGCCAGCACGACGGACAGAACAGATACGCAGTATTTT. Its protein product is CASTTDRTDTQYF.

The chain uses TRBV6-1 and TRBJ2-5, with 9 bases lining up with TRBD1. The DNA matches TRBJ2-7 better at its end, which makes the J call doubtful. Germline CDR1 MNHNS, CDR2 SASEGT. CDR3 length: 15 amino acids. The CDR3 sequence: CASRHPGQGVYEQYF. The CDR3 nucleotides are TGTGCCAGCAGACATCCGGGACAGGGTGTTTACGAGCAGTACTTC.

This clone was counted a single time. This chain links TRBV5-5 with TRBJ1-3; D remains unclear. CDR3 length equals 15 residues. Trimming removed 2 bases from V and 2 bases from J, with 11 bases in between. Germline V gives CDR1 SGHKS, CDR2 YYEKEE (reference sequence). The CDR3 sequence is CASSFRGTPGNTIYF. The CDR3 DNA reads TGTGCCAGCAGCTTCCGGGGAACCCCTGGAAACACCATATATTTT. Filled out from reference TRBV5-5 and TRBJ1-3, the complete variable domain reads DAGVTQSPTHLIKTRGQQVTLRCSPISGHKSVSWYQQVLGQGPQFIFQYYEKEERGRGNFPDRFSARQFPNYSSELNVNALLLGDSALYLCASSFRGTPGNTIYFGEGSWLTVV.

This chain uses TRBV19 with TRBJ1-2; TRBD1 might be the D (6 bases). With 6 bases removed from V and 5 bases from J, the gap between germline ends came to 16 bases. The V gene's germline CDR1 is LNHDA and CDR2 SQIVND (reference sequence). The CDR3 length is 14 residues. CDR3 residues: CASRPQGIGYGYTF. CDR3 bases: TGTGCCAGTAGGCCACAGGGAATCGGATATGGCTACACCTTC.

The V call is TRBV5-1, the J call TRBJ2-2; D possibly corresponds to TRBD1 (6 bases). The CDR3 is 14 amino acids. V lost 4 bases to trimming and J lost 3 bases, with 10 bases between them. Germline V gene sequence: CDR1 SGHRS, CDR2 YFSETQ. The CDR3 DNA follows: TGCGCCAGCAGCCAGGGGTTCGACACCGGGGAGCTGTTTTTT. Its translation is CASSQGFDTGELFF.

Points on this clone: One end of the junction varies from germline; a read error may be responsible. The V and J genes are TRBV7-9 and TRBJ1-2, with D perhaps TRBD1 (5 bases). Germline values: CDR1 SEHNR, CDR2 FQNEAQ (reference sequence). This CDR3 contains 16 residues. CDR3 sequence (DNA): TGTTCCAGCAGCTTAGGGACTAGGCAACCAAGCTATGGCTACACCTTC. It specifies CSSSLGTRQPSYGYTF.

This chain connects TRBV27 to TRBJ1-5; TRBD1 aligns across 8 bases. V lost 6 bases and J lost 0; bases outside the gene matches: 10. Germline V gene lookup returns CDR1 MNHEY and CDR2 SMNVEV (reference sequence). The CDR3 runs 17 residues. CDR3 in amino acids: CASSIRGPGYSNQPQHF. CDR3 coding DNA: TGTGCCAGCAGCATCAGGGGGCCTGGCTATAGCAATCAGCCCCAGCATTTT.

This chain links TRBV27 with TRBJ2-7; weak D call: TRBD2 (6 bases). Looked up from germline, CDR1 is MNHEY and CDR2 is SMNVEV (reference sequence). V dropped 3 bases and J dropped 4 bases, with 10 bases sitting between them. The CDR3 extends over 13 amino acids. The CDR3 spells CASSFSSGYEQYF. The DNA for the CDR3 is TGTGCCAGCAGTTTTAGCAGCGGGTACGAGCAGTACTTC.

This clone showed up just a few times. The chain uses TRBV19 and TRBJ1-4; D might be TRBD1 (6 bases). The V gene lost 9 bases and the J gene lost 7 bases, with 18 bases spanning the gap. The CDR3 spans 14 residues. CDR1 is LNHDA and CDR2 is SQIVND in the germline V gene (reference sequence). This CDR3 is CASRNRAGGEKLFF. In DNA form, the CDR3 reads TGTGCCAGCCGTAACAGGGCGGGTGGTGAAAAACTGTTTTTT.

The rearrangement joins TRBV7-9 to TRBJ2-7; D is perhaps TRBD1 (6 bases). V lost 5 bases, J lost 2 bases, and 16 bases lay in between. The CDR3 is made up of 15 amino acids. Germline assignment: CDR1 SEHNR and CDR2 FQNEAQ (reference sequence). In DNA form, the CDR3 reads TGTGCCAGCAGCGCCCTAGGGGGTGCCGCCTACGAGCAGTACTTC. This sequence encodes CASSALGGAAYEQYF.

V is TRBV6-1 and J is TRBJ1-4; D unclear. The germline V gene has CDR1 MNHNS and CDR2 SASEGT. The CDR3 runs to 12 residues. V lost 11 bases and J lost 8, with 15 bases in between. This chain's CDR3 is CACSALWEKLFF. In DNA, the CDR3 is TGTGCCTGCTCCGCACTTTGGGAAAAACTGTTTTTT.